Below, 15 T cell receptor beta chains from the same sample are listed, as sequenced in a study of blood T cell repertoires in COVID-19. The repertoire was sequenced with immunoSEQ multiplex PCR; TCRdb's copy has only in-frame clones and lacks some. The table has approximately 110,000 clones, less than 85% seen once. Sequenced sample: peripheral blood. These receptors came from a woman aged 55-70 years with acute or convalescent COVID-19.

The genes are TRBV30 and TRBJ2-2; TRBD1 is a possible D gene (5 bases). V lost 5 bases and J lost 0, with 13 bases in between. Germline V CDR1 and CDR2: GTSNPN, SVGIG (reference sequence). This CDR3 has 15 residues. CDR3 bases: TGTGCCTGGGGGGAAGGCAGGGCGAACACCGGGGAGCTGTTTTTT. Encoded protein: CAWGEGRANTGELFF.

The chain combines TRBV29-1 with TRBJ1-5; D is possibly TRBD1 (5 bases). Trimming cost V 4 bases and J 9 bases, with 16 bases left between them. Germline V lookup: CDR1 SQVTM, CDR2 ANQGSEA. The CDR3 is 13 amino acids. CDR3 sequence reads: CSVGEGIHTPQHF. In DNA, the CDR3 is TGCAGCGTTGGGGAGGGGATACATACGCCCCAGCATTTT.

The chain joins TRBV7-9 to TRBJ1-3; D not certain. Trimming pared 2 bases from V and 0 bases from J, leaving 8 bases between. The germline gives CDR1 SEHNR, CDR2 FQNEAQ (reference sequence). The CDR3 is made up of 15 amino acids. The CDR3 loop is CASSLTPNSGNTIYF. CDR3 bases: TGTGCCAGCAGCTTAACACCGAACTCTGGAAACACCATATATTTT.

The genes are TRBV28 and TRBJ2-7, with D perhaps TRBD1 (5 bases). The V gene lost 1 base and the J gene lost 3 bases, with 10 bases spanning the gap. Looked up from germline, CDR1 is MDHEN and CDR2 is SYDVKM. The CDR3 has 14 residues. CDR3 sequence reads: CASSLSQGNYEQYF. The CDR3 coding sequence is TGTGCCAGCAGTTTATCCCAGGGAAACTACGAGCAGTACTTC.

V is TRBV30 and J is TRBJ1-1; D uncertain. The V gene lost 5 bases and the J gene lost 7 bases, with 17 bases spanning the gap. This CDR3 has 13 residues. From germline, CDR1 is GTSNPN and CDR2 SVGIG (reference sequence). The chain's CDR3 is CAWEVGGSGEAFF. For the CDR3, the DNA is TGTGCCTGGGAGGTAGGCGGGTCCGGTGAAGCTTTCTTT.

The chain is built from TRBV7-9 and TRBJ2-7; 10 bases align to TRBD1. Germline trimming cut 5 bases from V and 7 bases from J; bases unmatched to any gene: 5. CDR3 length equals 13 residues. CDR1 and CDR2 (germline): SEHNR, FQNEAQ (reference sequence). The CDR3 spells CASSPGTGVEQYF. CDR3 coding DNA: TGTGCCAGCAGCCCCGGGACAGGGGTAGAGCAGTACTTC.

The rearrangement uses TRBV6-6 and TRBJ1-1; 7 bases align to TRBD1. The V segment lost 5 bases and the J segment 1 base; nucleotides outside the gene matches: 7. Per the germline V gene, CDR1 is MNHNY and CDR2 is SVGAGI (reference sequence). The CDR3 has 15 amino acids. CDR3 protein: CASSDLGTANTEAFF. The CDR3 DNA follows: TGTGCCAGCAGTGACCTAGGGACAGCGAACACTGAAGCTTTCTTT.

The rearrangement joins TRBV7-8 to TRBJ2-7, with 7 bases lining up with TRBD2. V lost 5 bases to trimming and J lost 1 base; unmatched junction nucleotides: 8. Germline values: CDR1 SGHVS, CDR2 FQNEAQ. The CDR3 length is 15 residues. This chain's CDR3 is CASSGAPSGSYEQYF. CDR3 coding DNA: TGTGCCAGCAGCGGGGCACCTAGCGGTTCCTACGAGCAGTACTTC.

CDR3 region: CASSQSGRVNEQFF. The CDR3 coding sequence is TGTGCCAGCAGTCAAAGCGGGAGGGTCAATGAGCAGTTCTTC. The chain combines TRBV6-5 with TRBJ2-1; 10 bases are shared with TRBD2. The V segment lost 5 bases and the J segment 6 bases; nucleotides outside the gene matches: 4. The CDR3 consists of 14 residues. The germline gives CDR1 MNHEY, CDR2 SVGAGI.

This clone was recorded a few times. V is TRBV11-2 and J is TRBJ2-2, with D possibly matching TRBD1 (6 bases). This CDR3 comprises 14 residues. V was shortened by 2 bases and J by 5 bases, with 9 bases between the two germline ends. From germline, CDR1 is SGHAT and CDR2 FQNNGV. The chain's CDR3 is CASSLQRGTGELFF. The CDR3 nucleotides read TGTGCCAGCAGCTTACAGAGGGGGACCGGGGAGCTGTTTTTT.

The V gene is TRBV4-3, the J gene TRBJ2-3, with 7 bases identical to TRBD1. This CDR3 is built from 18 residues. J lost 0 bases, V lost 1 base, and 10 bases had no gene match. Looked up from germline, CDR1 is LGHNA and CDR2 is YSLEER. The CDR3 loop reads CASSQVGAGRGSTDTQYF. For the CDR3, the DNA is TGCGCCAGCAGCCAAGTGGGGGCGGGCAGGGGGAGCACAGATACGCAGTATTTT.

This rearrangement joins TRBV5-1 to TRBJ2-3, with TRBD2 as a possible D gene (6 bases). Trimming left V 5 bases short and J 4 bases short, with 14 bases between. This CDR3 contains 14 residues. Germline-derived CDR1 and CDR2 are SGHRS and YFSETQ. The CDR3 is CASSFSGYPDTQYF. DNA for the CDR3: TGCGCCAGCAGTTTCAGCGGGTACCCAGATACGCAGTATTTT.

The V gene is TRBV11-2, the J gene TRBJ2-1; TRBD1 might be the D (6 bases). Germline V gene sequence: CDR1 SGHAT, CDR2 FQNNGV. V lost 5 bases and J lost 7, with 15 bases in between. The CDR3 runs to 14 residues. The CDR3 sequence is CASSALQGRNEQFF. Here the CDR3 DNA reads TGTGCCAGCAGCGCGCTACAGGGCCGAAATGAGCAGTTCTTC.

The rearrangement uses TRBV18 and TRBJ1-5; the match to TRBD1 covers 9 bases. In germline, CDR1 is KGHSH, CDR2 LQKENI. With V trimmed by 5 bases and J by 4 bases, 6 bases remained unmatched. The CDR3 has 15 amino acids. CDR3 nucleotide sequence: TGTGCCAGCTCAGCAAGGACAGGGGAAAATCAGCCCCAGCATTTT. Translated, it gives CASSARTGENQPQHF.

The chain carries TRBV7-2 and TRBJ1-5; TRBD1 is a possible D gene (6 bases). The V end was cut by 6 bases, the J end by 0 bases, with 12 bases between. The germline V gene encodes CDR1 SGHTA and CDR2 FQGNSA. This CDR3 has 15 residues. The DNA of the CDR3 is TGTGCCAGCAGTCGGGACAAATATAGCAATCAGCCCCAGCATTTT. Encoded protein: CASSRDKYSNQPQHF.